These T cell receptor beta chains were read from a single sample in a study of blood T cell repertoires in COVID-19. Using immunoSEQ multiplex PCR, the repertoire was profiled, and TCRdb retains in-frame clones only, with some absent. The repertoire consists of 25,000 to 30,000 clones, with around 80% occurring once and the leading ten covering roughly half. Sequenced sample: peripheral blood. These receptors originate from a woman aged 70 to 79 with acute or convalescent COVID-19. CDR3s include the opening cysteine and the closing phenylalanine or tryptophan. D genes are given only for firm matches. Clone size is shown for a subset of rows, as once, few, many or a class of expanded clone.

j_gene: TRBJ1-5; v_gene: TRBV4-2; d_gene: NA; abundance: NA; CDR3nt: TGTGCCAGCAACCCCGGGTCAGCTAGCAATCAGCCCCAGCATTTT; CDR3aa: CASNPGSASNQPQHF
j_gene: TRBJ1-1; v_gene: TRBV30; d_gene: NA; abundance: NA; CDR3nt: TGTGCCTGGAGTGTTGTGTCAGGATCAGCTTTCTTT; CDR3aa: CAWSVVSGSAFF
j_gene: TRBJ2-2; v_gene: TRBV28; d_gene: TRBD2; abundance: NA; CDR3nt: TGTGCCAGCACCCCGGCGGGAGTAGGAAGCGGGGAGCTGTTTTTT; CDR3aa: CASTPAGVGSGELFF
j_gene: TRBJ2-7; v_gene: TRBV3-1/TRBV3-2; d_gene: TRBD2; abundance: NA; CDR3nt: TGTGCCAGCAGCCAAGGGACTAGCGGCTACGAGCAGTACTTC; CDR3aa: CASSQGTSGYEQYF
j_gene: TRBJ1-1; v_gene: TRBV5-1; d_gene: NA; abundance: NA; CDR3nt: TGCGCCAGCACAGCGGGGAACACTGAAGCTTTCTTT; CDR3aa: CASTAGNTEAFF
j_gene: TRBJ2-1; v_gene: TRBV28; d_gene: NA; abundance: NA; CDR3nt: TGTGCCAGCAGTTTATTCCCTCTCAATGAGCAGTTCTTC; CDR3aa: CASSLFPLNEQFF
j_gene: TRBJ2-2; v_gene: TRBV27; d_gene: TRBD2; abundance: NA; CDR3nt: TGTGCCAGCAGTTCAGCCGGACTAGCGGGAGCCCTCGGCCTAGGCGGGGAGCTGTTTTTT; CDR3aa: CASSSAGLAGALGLGGELFF
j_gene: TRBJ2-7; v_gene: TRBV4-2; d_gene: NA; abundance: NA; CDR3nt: TGTGCCAGCAGCCACCAGGACAAAGTACCCTACGAGCAGTACTTC; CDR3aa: CASSHQDKVPYEQYF
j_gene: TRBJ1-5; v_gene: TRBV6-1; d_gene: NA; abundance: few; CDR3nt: TGTGCCAGCAGTGAATTTCCAGGGATGGGTCAGCCCCAGCATTTT; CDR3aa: CASSEFPGMGQPQHF
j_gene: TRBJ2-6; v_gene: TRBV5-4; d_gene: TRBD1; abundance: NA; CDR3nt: TGTGCCAGCAGCCCGGGACAGGGGGACGGGGCCAACGTCCTGACTTTC; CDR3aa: CASSPGQGDGANVLTF
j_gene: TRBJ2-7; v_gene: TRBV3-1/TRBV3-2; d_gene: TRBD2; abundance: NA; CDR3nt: TGTGCCAGCAGCCAAGGGACTAGCGGGACCCACGAGCAGTACTTC; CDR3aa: CASSQGTSGTHEQYF
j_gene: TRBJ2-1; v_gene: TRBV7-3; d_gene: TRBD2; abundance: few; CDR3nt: TGTGCCAGCAGCGAACGAGCCGGGACTAGCGCGGATGAGCAGTTCTTC; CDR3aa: CASSERAGTSADEQFF
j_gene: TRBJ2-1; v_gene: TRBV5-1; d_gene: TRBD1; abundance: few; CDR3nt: TGCGCCAGCAGCTTAGGGCAGGGGGCTTACAATGAGCAGTTCTTC; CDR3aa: CASSLGQGAYNEQFF
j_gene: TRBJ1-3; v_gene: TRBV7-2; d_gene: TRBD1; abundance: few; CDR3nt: TGTGCCAGCAGCTTAGGGTCGGGACAGGTGGGCCCTGGAAACACCATATATTTT; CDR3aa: CASSLGSGQVGPGNTIYF
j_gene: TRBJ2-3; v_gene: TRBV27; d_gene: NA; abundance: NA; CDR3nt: TGTGCCAGCAGTTTATCCCAGGCAGGGCCCACAGATACGCAGTATTTT; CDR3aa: CASSLSQAGPTDTQYF
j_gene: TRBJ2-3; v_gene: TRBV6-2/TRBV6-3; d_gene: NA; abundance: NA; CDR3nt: TGTGCCAGCAGTTACTCGGCGGGGGCCACAGATACGCAGTATTTT; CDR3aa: CASSYSAGATDTQYF
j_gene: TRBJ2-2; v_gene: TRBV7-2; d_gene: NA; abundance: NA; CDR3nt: TGTGCCAGCAGCTTAGCCAGCAGGGGAGCCGGGGAGCTGTTTTTT; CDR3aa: CASSLASRGAGELFF
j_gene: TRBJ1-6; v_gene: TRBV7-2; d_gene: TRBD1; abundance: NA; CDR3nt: TGTGCCAGCAGCCGGGACAGCAATAATTCACCCCTCCACTTT; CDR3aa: CASSRDSNNSPLHF
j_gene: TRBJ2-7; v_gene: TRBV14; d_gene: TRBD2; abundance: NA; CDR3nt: TGTGCCAGCAGCCAAGAGGTGACTAGCGGCTACGAGCAGTACTTC; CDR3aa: CASSQEVTSGYEQYF
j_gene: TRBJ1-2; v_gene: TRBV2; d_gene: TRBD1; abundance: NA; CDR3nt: TGTGCCAGCAGGGGACAGGGGGAAATCTATGGCTACACCTTC; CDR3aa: CASRGQGEIYGYTF
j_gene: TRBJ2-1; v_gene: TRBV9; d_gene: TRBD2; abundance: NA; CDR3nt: TGTGCCAGCAGCGCCTCGACTAGCGGGGGCCTGGCGCAGTTCTTC; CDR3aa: CASSASTSGGLAQFF
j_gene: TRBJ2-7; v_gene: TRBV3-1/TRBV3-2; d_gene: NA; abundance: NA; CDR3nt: TGTGCCAGCAGCCAAGATAGCGGTAGGGACTCCTACGAGCAGTACTTC; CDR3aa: CASSQDSGRDSYEQYF
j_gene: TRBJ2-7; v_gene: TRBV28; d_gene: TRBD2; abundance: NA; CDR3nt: TGTGCCAGCAGCTTACCTTCGGGGGGGCTCTTGGGTGAGCAGTACTTC; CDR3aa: CASSLPSGGLLGEQYF
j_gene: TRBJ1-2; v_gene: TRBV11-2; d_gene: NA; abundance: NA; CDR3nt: TGTGCCAGCAGCTTCCTACAGGACTATGGCTACACCTTC; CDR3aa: CASSFLQDYGYTF
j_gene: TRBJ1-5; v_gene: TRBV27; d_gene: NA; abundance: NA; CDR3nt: TGTGCCAGCAGTTTAACCCCACATGGCAATCAGCCCCAGCATTTT; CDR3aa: CASSLTPHGNQPQHF
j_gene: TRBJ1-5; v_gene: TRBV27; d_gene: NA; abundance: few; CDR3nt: TGTGCCAGCAGTTTCGACAGGAATCAGCCCCAGCATTTT; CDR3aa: CASSFDRNQPQHF
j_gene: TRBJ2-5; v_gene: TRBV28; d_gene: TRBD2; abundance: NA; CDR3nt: TGTGCCAGCGCCTTCCTGCCTAGCGGGAGAGTAGAGACCCAGTACTTC; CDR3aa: CASAFLPSGRVETQYF
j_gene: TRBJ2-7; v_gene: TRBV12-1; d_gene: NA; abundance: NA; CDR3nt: TGTGCCAGCAGCTTTGCCGGGCAGTACTTC; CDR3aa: CASSFAGQYF
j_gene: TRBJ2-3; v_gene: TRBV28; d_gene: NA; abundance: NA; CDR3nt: TGTGCCAGCAGCTGGTGGTCAGAGGGAGATACGCAGTATTTT; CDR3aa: CASSWWSEGDTQYF
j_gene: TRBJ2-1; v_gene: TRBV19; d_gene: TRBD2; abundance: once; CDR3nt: TGTGCCAGTAGTCCCTCTAGCGGGAGCCTTACCTACAATGAGCAGTTCTTC; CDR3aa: CASSPSSGSLTYNEQFF
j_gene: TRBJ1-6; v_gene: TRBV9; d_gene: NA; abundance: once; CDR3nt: TGTGCCAGCAGCGTAGGGGAGAATTCACCCCTCCACTTT; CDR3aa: CASSVGENSPLHF
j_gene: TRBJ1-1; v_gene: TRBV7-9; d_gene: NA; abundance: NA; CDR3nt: TGTGCCAGCAGCTTAAGAGGGGGAGGGGTCCTGAACACTGAAGCTTTCTTT; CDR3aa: CASSLRGGGVLNTEAFF
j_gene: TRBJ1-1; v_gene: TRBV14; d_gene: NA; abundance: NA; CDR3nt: TGTGCCAGCAGCGTCGCAGGGGCAGGCTTACCGACTGAAGCTTTCTTT; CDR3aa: CASSVAGAGLPTEAFF
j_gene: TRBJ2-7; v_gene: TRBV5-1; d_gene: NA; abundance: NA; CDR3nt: TGCGCCAGCAGGTGGAGACAGGACTCCTACGAGCAGTACTTC; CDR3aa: CASRWRQDSYEQYF
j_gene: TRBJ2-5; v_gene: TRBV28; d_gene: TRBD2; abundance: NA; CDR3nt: TGTGCCAGCAGGGCGGGGGGTGGACAAGAGACCCAGTACTTC; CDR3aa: CASRAGGGQETQYF
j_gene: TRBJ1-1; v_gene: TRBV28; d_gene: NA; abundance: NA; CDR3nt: TGTGCCAGCAGCTATCCGGGCGGGAGGAACACTGAAGCTTTCTTT; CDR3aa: CASSYPGGRNTEAFF
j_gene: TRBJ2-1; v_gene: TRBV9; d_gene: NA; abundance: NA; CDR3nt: TGTGCCAGCAGTAGCAAGGGGGGGGACTCCTACAATGAGCAGTTCTTC; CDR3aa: CASSSKGGDSYNEQFF
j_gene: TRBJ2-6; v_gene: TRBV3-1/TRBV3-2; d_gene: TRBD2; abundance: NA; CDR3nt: TGTGCCAGCAGCCAGGGACTAGCGGGAACTGGGGCCAACGTCCTGACTTTC; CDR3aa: CASSQGLAGTGANVLTF
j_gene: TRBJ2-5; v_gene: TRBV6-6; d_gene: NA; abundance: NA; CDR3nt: TGTGCCAGCAGAAACACGCTAATGACGGGAGAGACCCAGTACTTC; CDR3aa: CASRNTLMTGETQYF
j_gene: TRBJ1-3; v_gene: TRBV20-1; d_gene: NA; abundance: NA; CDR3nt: TGCAGTGCTAGAGGCGGGGACACCATATATTTT; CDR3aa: CSARGGDTIYF
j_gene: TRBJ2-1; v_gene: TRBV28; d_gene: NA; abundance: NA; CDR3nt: TGTGCCAGCAGTTTACTTGTACTGGAGCGGTCCTACAATGAGCAGTTCTTC; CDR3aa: CASSLLVLERSYNEQFF
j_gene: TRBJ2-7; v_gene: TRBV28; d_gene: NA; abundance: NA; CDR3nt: TGTGCCAGCAGTCCGGGGAATGAGCAGTACTTC; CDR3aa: CASSPGNEQYF
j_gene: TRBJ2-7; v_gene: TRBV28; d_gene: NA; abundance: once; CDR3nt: TGTGCCAGCCTCCTAGCGAACTCCTACGAGCAGTACTTC; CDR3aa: CASLLANSYEQYF
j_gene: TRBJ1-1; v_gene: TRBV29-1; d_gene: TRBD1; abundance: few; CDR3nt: TGCAGCGTGGAGACAGGGGGGTACACTGAAGCTTTCTTT; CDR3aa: CSVETGGYTEAFF
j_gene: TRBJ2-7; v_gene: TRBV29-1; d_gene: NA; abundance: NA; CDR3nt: TGCAGCGTTGAGTTTGTAGGAAGGAGGGCCTACGAGCAGTACTTC; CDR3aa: CSVEFVGRRAYEQYF